This TCR beta chain originates from a study of identical twins. This CDR3 comprises 14 residues. Germline V gives CDR1 DFQATT, CDR2 SNEGSKA (reference sequence). V was pared by 3 bases and J by 8 bases, with 8 bases of the junction left unmatched. Study results and limitations: There was more out-of-frame TCR alpha sharing in monozygotic twins than models estimated.

Template switching created a universal primer site, and the cDNA included unique molecular identifiers. In TCRdb, the 5' RACE reads were re-called with MiXCR into one record per CDR3 protein. The sample lists roughly 720,000 distinct CDR3 sequences, 15% to 20% occurring once. This clonotype has only a few counts. Antigen: not known. The sample was also linked to a second study, of T cells expressing NK-cell markers. From that paper: About 1.0-7.0% of CD8+ T cells in over 5 donors belonged to dominant NKG2C+ clonotypes.

The J gene is TRBJ2-1, the V gene TRBV20-1, with 9 bases lining up with TRBD1. This TCR was sampled from a woman in her late teens or twenties in good health. The source material was PBMCs. The CDR3 DNA sequence: TGCAGTGCTAGTAGACAGGGGGTAGGAGATGAGCAGTTCTTC. It specifies CSASRQGVGDEQFF.